This passage covers 26 T cell receptor beta chains from one sample sequenced in a study of blood T cell repertoires in COVID-19. Produced via immunoSEQ multiplex PCR; TCRdb's table is partial and in-frame only. The sample consists of about 140,000 clones, around 80% of them appearing once. Input material: peripheral blood. These receptors all come from a man in his fifties or sixties who had recovered from COVID-19.

This clone was counted once. This chain joins TRBV30 and TRBJ1-2; possibly TRBD1 for D (5 bases). This CDR3 contains 15 residues. The germline gives CDR1 GTSNPN, CDR2 SVGIG (reference sequence). V lost 0 bases to trimming and J lost 5 bases, with 16 bases between them. CDR3 region: CAWSVLTRAGYGYTF. The CDR3 DNA is TGTGCCTGGAGTGTCCTAACCAGGGCGGGGTATGGCTACACCTTC. The whole variable domain, remainder taken from reference TRBV30 and TRBJ1-2, is SQTIHQWPATLVQPVGSPLSLECTVEGTSNPNLYWYRQAAGRGLQLLFYSVGIGQISSEVPQNLSASRPQDRQFILSSKKLLLSDSGFYLCAWSVLTRAGYGYTFGSGTRLTVV.

The V and J genes are TRBV28 and TRBJ1-1; D unresolved. Trimming took 5 bases from V and 1 from J, leaving 14 bases between them. Germline-derived CDR1 and CDR2 are MDHEN and SYDVKM. This CDR3 region has 15 residues. CDR3 amino acids: CASSTQTRSNTEAFF. The CDR3 coding sequence is TGTGCCAGCAGTACCCAGACACGTTCGAACACTGAAGCTTTCTTT.

V usage is TRBV29-1 and J usage is TRBJ1-1; a possible D gene is TRBD1 (6 bases). V was shortened by 4 bases and J by 1 base, with 10 bases between the two germline ends. Germline V gene lookup returns CDR1 SQVTM and CDR2 ANQGSEA. The CDR3 contains 13 residues. The CDR3 here is CSVALGGNTEAFF. CDR3 in DNA: TGCAGCGTTGCCCTAGGGGGGAACACTGAAGCTTTCTTT.

The DNA for the CDR3 is TGTGCCAGCAGTCCCGGGACAGCCCGCTACGAGCAGTACTTC. Amino acid sequence: CASSPGTARYEQYF. The chain combines TRBV28 with TRBJ2-7, with TRBD1 matching over 7 bases. Trimming took 5 bases from V and 3 from J; bases not matched to a gene: 7. The CDR3 consists of 14 residues. Per germline, CDR1 MDHEN and CDR2 SYDVKM.

This chain links TRBV7-2 with TRBJ2-4; 12 bases are a match to TRBD2. There are 19 residues in the CDR3. V lost 5 bases to trimming and J lost 6 bases; unmatched junction nucleotides: 17. Germline V gene lookup returns CDR1 SGHTA and CDR2 FQGNSA. The CDR3 is CASSPFLLAGGLAPNIQYF. CDR3 coding DNA: TGTGCCAGCAGCCCATTCCTTCTAGCGGGAGGGCTGGCACCAAACATTCAGTACTTC. Full variable domain (remainder filled in from reference TRBV7-2 and TRBJ2-4): GAGVSQSPSNKVTEKGKDVELRCDPISGHTALYWYRQSLGQGLEFLIYFQGNSAPDKSGLPSDRFSAERTGGSVSTLTIQRTQQEDSAVYLCASSPFLLAGGLAPNIQYFGAGTRLSVL.

V usage is TRBV27 and J usage is TRBJ2-3; D may be TRBD2 (6 bases). CDR3 length: 15 amino acids. V was trimmed by 9 bases and J by 2 bases, leaving 18 bases between them. Per germline, CDR1 MNHEY and CDR2 SMNVEV (reference sequence). The chain's CDR3 is CASSQEGFYTDTQYF. In DNA, the CDR3 is TGTGCCAGTTCTCAGGAGGGTTTTTACACAGATACGCAGTATTTT.

This chain connects TRBV14 to TRBJ2-7; the match to TRBD1 covers 11 bases. The CDR3 totals 16 residues. Germline V gives CDR1 SGHDN, CDR2 FVKESK. Unmatched junction bases numbered 10, after V lost 4 bases and J lost 5 bases. CDR3: CASSPLLGQGADEQYF. The CDR3 DNA reads TGTGCCAGCAGCCCCCTTCTCGGACAGGGGGCCGACGAGCAGTACTTC.

The genes are TRBV11-3 and TRBJ2-1; a possible D gene is TRBD2 (6 bases). The length of the CDR3 is 15 residues. V was cut by 5 bases and J by 6 bases, with 17 bases left in between. Per germline, CDR1 SGHNT and CDR2 YENEEA. Here the CDR3 DNA reads TGTGCCAGCAGCCACATCCCGACTAGTTTCAATGAGCAGTTCTTC. Its protein is CASSHIPTSFNEQFF.

The chain links TRBV3-1 (or the pseudogene TRBV3-2) to TRBJ2-3, with 8 bases that match TRBD2. Trimming removed 0 bases from V and 11 bases from J; junction bases left unmatched: 16. There are 17 residues in the CDR3. Looked up from germline, CDR1 is LGHDT and CDR2 is YNNKEL (reference sequence). The CDR3: CASSQDQRTGGPQGQYF. The CDR3 DNA reads TGTGCCAGCAGCCAAGATCAAAGAACGGGGGGGCCCCAGGGGCAGTATTTT.

CDR3 nucleotides: TGTGCCAGTACTCCCACAGGGCTGGATACGCAGTATTTT. Protein product: CASTPTGLDTQYF. The genes are TRBV6-5 and TRBJ2-3; the D gene is possibly TRBD1 (6 bases). Per the germline V gene, CDR1 is MNHEY and CDR2 is SVGAGI. The CDR3 sequence is 13 residues long. The germline V and J ends were trimmed by 9 bases and 6 bases, with 16 bases remaining between them.

This chain links TRBV19 with TRBJ2-2, with D possibly matching TRBD2 (6 bases). Trimming took 11 bases from V and 5 from J, leaving 18 bases between them. CDR1 and CDR2 (germline): LNHDA, SQIVND (reference sequence). CDR3 length: 14 amino acids. For the CDR3, the DNA is TGTGCCGTGGGGGAGACTAGACGTACCGGGGAGCTGTTTTTT. Amino acid sequence: CAVGETRRTGELFF.

The chain recombines TRBV3-1 (or the pseudogene TRBV3-2) with TRBJ1-5; 7 bases are shared with TRBD1. CDR3 size: 13 residues. V was pared by 7 bases and J by 6 bases, with 6 bases of the junction left unmatched. Germline-derived CDR1 and CDR2 are LGHDT and YNNKEL (reference sequence). The CDR3 nucleotides read TGTGCCAGCACTCAGGGGGTGGGTCAGCCCCAGCATTTT. Its translation: CASTQGVGQPQHF.

V gene TRBV9 combines with J gene TRBJ1-6, with D unresolved. CDR1 and CDR2 from the germline V gene are SGDLS and YYNGEE. CDR3 size: 15 residues. The ends were cut back, 0 bases at V and 7 bases at J, with 11 bases in the middle. The CDR3 reads CASSVDLVANSPLHF. CDR3 bases: TGTGCCAGCAGCGTAGATCTCGTCGCGAATTCACCCCTCCACTTT. Using reference TRBV9 and TRBJ1-6 for the parts outside the CDR3, the full variable domain is DSGVTQTPKHLITATGQRVTLRCSPRSGDLSVYWYQQSLDQGLQFLIQYYNGEERAKGNILERFSAQQFPDLHSELNLSSLELGDSALYFCASSVDLVANSPLHFGNGTRLTVT.

The chain joins TRBV5-1 to TRBJ1-2, with D maybe TRBD1 (6 bases). Germline assignment: CDR1 SGHRS and CDR2 YFSETQ. The CDR3 runs 14 residues. V lost 3 bases to trimming and J lost 8 bases, with 17 bases between them. The chain's CDR3 is CASSWGQGTGGYTF. CDR3 DNA sequence: TGCGCCAGCAGCTGGGGGCAGGGAACGGGCGGCTACACCTTC.

The V and J genes are TRBV3-1 (or the pseudogene TRBV3-2) and TRBJ2-4; 10 bases match TRBD2. J lost 6 bases, V lost 1 base, and 3 bases had no gene match. CDR3 size: 15 residues. The germline gives CDR1 LGHDT, CDR2 YNNKEL (reference sequence). CDR3 region: CASSQGASGGNIQYF. DNA for the CDR3: TGTGCCAGCAGCCAAGGGGCTAGCGGGGGAAACATTCAGTACTTC.

J is TRBJ2-5 and V is TRBV5-5; 12 nucleotides agree with TRBD2. Looked up from germline, CDR1 is SGHKS and CDR2 is YYEKEE (reference sequence). The CDR3 loop spans 15 amino acids. The junction had 4 bases not matched to a gene; V was cut back by 4 bases and J by 3 bases. The CDR3 region is CASSDRLAGEETQYF. CDR3 DNA: TGTGCCAGCAGCGACCGACTAGCGGGGGAAGAGACCCAGTACTTC.

The rearrangement joins TRBV5-1 to TRBJ2-5, with TRBD2 as a possible D gene (5 bases). Trimming stripped 1 base from V and 5 bases from J, with 15 bases between. Germline-derived CDR1 and CDR2 are SGHRS and YFSETQ. The CDR3 sequence is 15 residues long. CDR3 region: CASSLSRGMGETQYF. As DNA, the CDR3 is TGCGCCAGCAGCTTGTCACGAGGGATGGGGGAGACCCAGTACTTC.

V is TRBV21-1 and J is TRBJ2-1; the DNA was not used to check the table's D call, TRBD2. TRBV21-1 counts as a pseudogene. The length of the CDR3 is 15 residues. The DNA of the CDR3 is TGTGCCAGCAGCAATTTTAGGAGGGACGACAATGAGCAGTTCTTC. Its translation is CASSNFRRDDNEQFF.

V gene TRBV4-2 combines with J gene TRBJ2-4; 10 bases are shared with TRBD2. V trimming: 0 bases; J trimming: 6 bases; junction bases outside the gene matches: 5. Germline lookup yields CDR1 LGHNA and CDR2 YNFKEQ. This CDR3 spans 16 amino acids. The CDR3 sequence: CASSQDRASGGNIQYF. The CDR3 DNA reads as TGTGCCAGCAGCCAAGATCGGGCTAGCGGGGGAAACATTCAGTACTTC.

This rearrangement joins TRBV28 to TRBJ1-1, with 9 bases that match TRBD1. Germline lookup yields CDR1 MDHEN and CDR2 SYDVKM. This CDR3 is built from 16 residues. The ends lost 6 bases at V and 1 base at J; junction bases unmatched: 9. The CDR3 reads CASSKQGAGRNTEAFF. The CDR3 DNA follows: TGTGCCAGCAGCAAACAGGGGGCCGGACGGAACACTGAAGCTTTCTTT.

CDR3 DNA sequence: TGTGCCACCTGGGAGGGCTACAATGAGCAGTTCTTC. Encoded protein: CATWEGYNEQFF. The chain combines TRBV6-5 with TRBJ2-1; 7 bases agree with TRBD2. Per the germline V gene, CDR1 is MNHEY and CDR2 is SVGAGI. CDR3 length: 12 residues. The V segment lost 10 bases and the J segment 3 bases; nucleotides outside the gene matches: 3.

The chain is built from TRBV9 and TRBJ1-5; 7 bases align to TRBD1. The CDR3 has 16 residues. V lost 3 bases and J lost 1; bases outside the gene matches: 7. Looked up from germline, CDR1 is SGDLS and CDR2 is YYNGEE. The CDR3 sequence: CASSEGAGTSNQPQHF. The CDR3 DNA follows: TGTGCCAGCAGCGAGGGGGCAGGGACGAGCAATCAGCCCCAGCATTTT.

CDR3 in DNA: TGTGCCAGCAGCTTCGCTGGACAGACCAATCAGCCCCAGCATTTT. Its translation is CASSFAGQTNQPQHF. The genes are TRBV7-2 and TRBJ1-5; maybe TRBD1 (6 bases). The CDR3 is 15 amino acids. From germline, CDR1 is SGHTA and CDR2 FQGNSA. V lost 3 bases to trimming and J lost 3 bases, with 12 bases between them.

The chain employs TRBV2 and TRBJ2-1; no definite D call. V lost 6 bases to trimming and J lost 7 bases, with 13 bases between them. Germline V lookup: CDR1 SNHLY, CDR2 FYNNEI. The CDR3 loop spans 13 amino acids. The CDR3 region is CASSKRSMNEQFF. CDR3 nucleotides: TGTGCCAGCAGCAAAAGGAGCATGAATGAGCAGTTCTTC.

This sequence joins TRBV7-3 and TRBJ2-2; D is perhaps TRBD2 (6 bases). Trimming stripped 3 bases from V and 5 bases from J, with 13 bases between. The CDR3 spans 15 residues. The V gene's germline CDR1 is SGHTA and CDR2 FQGTGA. The CDR3 bases are TGTGCCAGCAGCTTCGAGGGGAGGACGACCGGGGAGCTGTTTTTT. Amino acid sequence: CASSFEGRTTGELFF.

V is TRBV7-9 and J is TRBJ2-2; D remains ambiguous. Trimming took off 1 base at V and 1 base at J, with 7 bases between the two ends. CDR3 length: 15 residues. Germline lookup yields CDR1 SEHNR and CDR2 FQNEAQ (reference sequence). Written as DNA, the CDR3 is TGTGCCAGCAGCTTAGGGGCAGGGAACACCGGGGAGCTGTTTTTT. It encodes CASSLGAGNTGELFF.